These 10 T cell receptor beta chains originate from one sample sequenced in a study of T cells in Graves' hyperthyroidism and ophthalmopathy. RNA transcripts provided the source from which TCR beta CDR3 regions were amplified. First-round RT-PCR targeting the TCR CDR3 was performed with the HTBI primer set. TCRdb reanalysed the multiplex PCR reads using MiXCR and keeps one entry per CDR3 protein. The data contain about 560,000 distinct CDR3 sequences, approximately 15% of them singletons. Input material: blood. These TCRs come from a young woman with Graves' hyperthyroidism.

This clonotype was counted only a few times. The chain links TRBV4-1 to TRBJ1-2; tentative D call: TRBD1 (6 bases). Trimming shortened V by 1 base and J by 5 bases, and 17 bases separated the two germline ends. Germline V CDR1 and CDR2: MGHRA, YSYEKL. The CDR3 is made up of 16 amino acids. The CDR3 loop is CASSQVPGQPSYGYTF. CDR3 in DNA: TGCGCCAGCAGCCAAGTTCCCGGACAGCCTTCGTATGGCTACACCTTC.

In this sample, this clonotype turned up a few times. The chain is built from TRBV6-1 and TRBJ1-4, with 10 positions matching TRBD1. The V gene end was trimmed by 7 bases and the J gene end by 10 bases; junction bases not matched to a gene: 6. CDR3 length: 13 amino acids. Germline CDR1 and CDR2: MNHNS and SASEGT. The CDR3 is CASKTGTGVKLFF. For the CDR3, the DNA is TGTGCCAGCAAAACCGGGACAGGGGTAAAACTGTTTTTT.

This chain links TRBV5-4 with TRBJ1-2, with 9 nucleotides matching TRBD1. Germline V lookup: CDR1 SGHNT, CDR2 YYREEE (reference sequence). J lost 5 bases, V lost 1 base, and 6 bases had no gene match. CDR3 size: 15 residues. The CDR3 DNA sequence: TGTGCCAGCAGCTTGTCCGGGACAGGGAAGTATGGCTACACCTTC. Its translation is CASSLSGTGKYGYTF.

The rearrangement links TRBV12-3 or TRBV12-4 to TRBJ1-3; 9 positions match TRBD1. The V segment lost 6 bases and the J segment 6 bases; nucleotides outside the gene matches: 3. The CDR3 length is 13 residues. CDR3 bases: TGTGCCAGCAGAACAGGGGGCTTAAACACCATATATTTT. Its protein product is CASRTGGLNTIYF.

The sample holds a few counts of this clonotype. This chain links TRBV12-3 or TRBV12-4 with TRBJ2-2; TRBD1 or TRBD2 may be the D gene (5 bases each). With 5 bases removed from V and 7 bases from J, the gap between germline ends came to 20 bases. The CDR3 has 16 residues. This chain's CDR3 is CASSDIGTPKGGELFF. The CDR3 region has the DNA TGTGCCAGCAGTGACATTGGGACCCCTAAGGGCGGGGAGCTGTTTTTT.

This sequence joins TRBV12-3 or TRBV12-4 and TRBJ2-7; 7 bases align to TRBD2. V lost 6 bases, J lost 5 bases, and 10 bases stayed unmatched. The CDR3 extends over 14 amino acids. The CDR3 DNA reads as TGTGCCAGCAGATCCTCGACTAGCACTCACGAGCAGTACTTC. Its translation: CASRSSTSTHEQYF.

The chain's CDR3 is CASSSGQGTIYF. The CDR3 DNA is TGCGCCAGCAGCTCGGGACAGGGCACCATATATTTT. The chain joins TRBV5-1 to TRBJ1-3; 9 nucleotides match TRBD1. V dropped 3 bases and J dropped 9; count of bases not matched to a gene: 1. Per the germline V gene, CDR1 is SGHRS and CDR2 is YFSETQ. This CDR3 is 12 amino acids long.

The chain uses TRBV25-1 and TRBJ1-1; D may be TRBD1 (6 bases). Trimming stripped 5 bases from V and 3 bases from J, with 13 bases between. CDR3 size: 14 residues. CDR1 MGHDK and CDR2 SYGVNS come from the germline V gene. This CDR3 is CASSTQGWHTEAFF. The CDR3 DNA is TGTGCCAGCAGTACACAGGGTTGGCACACTGAAGCTTTCTTT.

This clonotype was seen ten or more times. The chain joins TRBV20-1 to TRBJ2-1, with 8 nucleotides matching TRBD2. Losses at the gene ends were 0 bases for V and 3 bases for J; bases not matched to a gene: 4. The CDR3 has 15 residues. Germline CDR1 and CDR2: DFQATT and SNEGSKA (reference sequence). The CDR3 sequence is CSARDLRGGYNEQFF. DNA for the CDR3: TGCAGTGCTAGAGATCTTCGGGGGGGCTACAATGAGCAGTTCTTC.

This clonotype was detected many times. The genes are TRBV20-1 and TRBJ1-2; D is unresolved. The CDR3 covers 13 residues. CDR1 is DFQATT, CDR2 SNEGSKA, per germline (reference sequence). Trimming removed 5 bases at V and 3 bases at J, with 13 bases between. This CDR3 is CSAETPPDYGYTF. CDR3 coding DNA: TGCAGTGCTGAGACGCCTCCCGACTATGGCTACACCTTC.